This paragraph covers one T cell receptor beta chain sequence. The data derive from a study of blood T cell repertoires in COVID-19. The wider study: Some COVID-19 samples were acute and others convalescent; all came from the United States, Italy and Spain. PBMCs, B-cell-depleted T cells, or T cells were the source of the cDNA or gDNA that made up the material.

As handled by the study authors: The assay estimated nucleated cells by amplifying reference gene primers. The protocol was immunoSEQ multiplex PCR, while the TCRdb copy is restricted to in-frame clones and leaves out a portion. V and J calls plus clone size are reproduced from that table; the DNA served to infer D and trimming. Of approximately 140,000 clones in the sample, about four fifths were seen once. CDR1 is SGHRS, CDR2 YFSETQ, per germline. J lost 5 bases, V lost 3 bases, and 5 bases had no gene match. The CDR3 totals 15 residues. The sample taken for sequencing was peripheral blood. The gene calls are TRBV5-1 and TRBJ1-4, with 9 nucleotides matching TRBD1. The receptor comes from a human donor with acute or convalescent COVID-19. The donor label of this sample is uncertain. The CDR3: CASSSSGTGNEKLFF. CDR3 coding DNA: TGCGCCAGCAGCTCCTCCGGGACAGGGAATGAAAAACTGTTTTTT.